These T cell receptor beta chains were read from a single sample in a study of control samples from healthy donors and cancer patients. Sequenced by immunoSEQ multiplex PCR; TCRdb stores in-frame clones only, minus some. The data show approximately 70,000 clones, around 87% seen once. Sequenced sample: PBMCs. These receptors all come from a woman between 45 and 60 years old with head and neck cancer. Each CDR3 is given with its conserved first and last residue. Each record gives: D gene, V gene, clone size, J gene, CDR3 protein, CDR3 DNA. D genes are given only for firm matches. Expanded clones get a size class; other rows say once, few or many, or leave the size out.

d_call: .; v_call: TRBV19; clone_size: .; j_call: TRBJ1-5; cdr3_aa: CASSKLPGPTSNQPQHF; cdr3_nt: TGTGCCAGCAGCAAACTCCCGGGGCCAACTAGCAATCAGCCCCAGCATTTT
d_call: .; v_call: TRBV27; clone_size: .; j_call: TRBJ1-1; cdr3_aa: CASRPQFLNTEAFF; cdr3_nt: TGTGCCAGCAGGCCCCAGTTTCTTAACACTGAAGCTTTCTTT
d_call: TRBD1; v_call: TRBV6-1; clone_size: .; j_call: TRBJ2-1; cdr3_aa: CASSEALGTGGFEQFF; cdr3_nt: TGTGCCAGCAGTGAAGCTTTAGGGACAGGGGGCTTTGAGCAGTTCTTC
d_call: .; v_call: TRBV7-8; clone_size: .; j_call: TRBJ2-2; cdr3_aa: CASSPGGALDGGELFF; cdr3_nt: TGTGCCAGCAGCCCCGGCGGAGCCCTAGACGGCGGGGAGCTGTTTTTT
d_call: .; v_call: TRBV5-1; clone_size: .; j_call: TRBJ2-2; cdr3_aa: CASSSGSPGELFF; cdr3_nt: TGCGCCAGCAGCTCGGGGTCCCCCGGGGAGCTGTTTTTT
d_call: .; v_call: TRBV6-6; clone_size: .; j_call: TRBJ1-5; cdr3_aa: CASRVGHTPNQPQHF; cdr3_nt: TGTGCCAGCAGGGTCGGTCACACACCCAATCAGCCCCAGCATTTT
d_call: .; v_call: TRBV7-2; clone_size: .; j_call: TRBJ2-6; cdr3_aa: CASSLEARNSGANVLTF; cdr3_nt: TGTGCCAGCAGCTTAGAGGCCAGGAACTCTGGGGCCAACGTCCTGACTTTC
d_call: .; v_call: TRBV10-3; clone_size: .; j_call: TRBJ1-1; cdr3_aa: CAISGTAENTEAFF; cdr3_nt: TGTGCCATCAGTGGGACAGCTGAGAACACTGAAGCTTTCTTT
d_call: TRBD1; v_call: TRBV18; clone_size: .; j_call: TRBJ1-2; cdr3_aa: CASSPRDRETGGYTF; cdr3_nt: TGTGCCAGCTCACCCCGGGACAGGGAAACGGGCGGCTACACCTTC
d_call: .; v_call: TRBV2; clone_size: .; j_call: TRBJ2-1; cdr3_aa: CASSERFTETAYNEQFF; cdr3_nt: TGTGCCAGCAGTGAACGGTTCACCGAGACAGCCTACAATGAGCAGTTCTTC
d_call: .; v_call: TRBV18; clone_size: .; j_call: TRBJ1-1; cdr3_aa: CASSPKSRGTEAFF; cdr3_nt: TGTGCCAGCTCACCTAAGTCCAGGGGCACTGAAGCTTTCTTT
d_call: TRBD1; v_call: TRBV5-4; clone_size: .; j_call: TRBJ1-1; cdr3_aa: CASSPRQGANTEAFF; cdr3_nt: TGTGCCAGCAGCCCCAGACAGGGGGCGAATACTGAAGCTTTCTTT
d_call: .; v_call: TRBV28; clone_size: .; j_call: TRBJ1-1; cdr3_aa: CASSRRVIADTEAFF; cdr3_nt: TGTGCCAGCAGTCGCCGGGTAATCGCGGACACTGAAGCTTTCTTT
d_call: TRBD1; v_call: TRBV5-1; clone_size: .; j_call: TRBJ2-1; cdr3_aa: CASSEPGQGNEQFF; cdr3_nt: TGCGCCAGCAGCGAACCGGGACAGGGCAATGAGCAGTTCTTC
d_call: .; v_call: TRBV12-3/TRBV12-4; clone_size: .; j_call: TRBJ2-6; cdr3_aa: CASSWSGANVLTF; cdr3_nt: TGTGCCAGCAGTTGGTCTGGGGCCAACGTCCTGACTTTC
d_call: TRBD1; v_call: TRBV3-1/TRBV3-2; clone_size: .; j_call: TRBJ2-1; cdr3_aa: CASSQNLGQLEQFF; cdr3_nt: TGTGCCAGCAGCCAGAACCTGGGACAGCTCGAGCAGTTCTTC
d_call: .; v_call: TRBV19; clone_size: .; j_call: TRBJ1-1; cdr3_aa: CASSISKAWAHTEAFF; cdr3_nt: TGTGCCAGTAGTATCTCCAAGGCGTGGGCCCACACTGAAGCTTTCTTT
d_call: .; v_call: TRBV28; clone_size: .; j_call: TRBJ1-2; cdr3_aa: CASREGLSGYGYTF; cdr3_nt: TGTGCCAGCAGAGAGGGGCTCTCGGGCTATGGCTACACCTTC
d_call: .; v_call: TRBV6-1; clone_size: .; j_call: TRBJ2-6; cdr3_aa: CASSENGAGPGANVLTF; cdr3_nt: TGTGCCAGCAGTGAGAACGGTGCAGGCCCTGGGGCCAACGTCCTGACTTTC
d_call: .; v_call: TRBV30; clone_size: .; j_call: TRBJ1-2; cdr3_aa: CAWSVLGGLQVYGYTF; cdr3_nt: TGTGCCTGGAGTGTACTGGGAGGGCTCCAGGTCTATGGCTACACCTTC
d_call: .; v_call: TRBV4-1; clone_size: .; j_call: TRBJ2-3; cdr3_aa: CASSQETRAMSTDTQYF; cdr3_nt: TGCGCCAGCAGCCAAGAAACAAGGGCCATGAGCACAGATACGCAGTATTTT
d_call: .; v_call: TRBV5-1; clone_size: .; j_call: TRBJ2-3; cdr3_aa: CASSQTVGEDTQYF; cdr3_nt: TGCGCCAGCAGCCAGACAGTTGGAGAAGATACGCAGTATTTT
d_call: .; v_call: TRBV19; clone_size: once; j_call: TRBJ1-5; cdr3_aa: CASNRRTNNQPQHF; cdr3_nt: TGTGCCAGTAACAGGAGAACCAACAATCAGCCCCAGCATTTT
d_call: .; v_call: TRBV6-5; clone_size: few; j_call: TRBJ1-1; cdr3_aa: CASSRTEAFF; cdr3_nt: TGTGCCAGCAGTCGAACTGAAGCTTTCTTT
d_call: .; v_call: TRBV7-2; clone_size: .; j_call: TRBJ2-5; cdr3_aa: CASSLWGGRETQYF; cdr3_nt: TGTGCCAGCAGCTTGTGGGGGGGCCGCGAGACCCAGTACTTC
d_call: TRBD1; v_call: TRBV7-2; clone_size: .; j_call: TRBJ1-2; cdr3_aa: CASSSSGTGVYGYTF; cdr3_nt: TGTGCCAGCAGCTCCTCCGGGACAGGGGTCTATGGCTACACCTTC
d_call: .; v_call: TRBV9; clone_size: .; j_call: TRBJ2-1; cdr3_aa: CASSLRDTLSSYNEQFF; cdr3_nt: TGTGCCAGCAGCCTACGAGACACCCTAAGCTCCTACAATGAGCAGTTCTTC
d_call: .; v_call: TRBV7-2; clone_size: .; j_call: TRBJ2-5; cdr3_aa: CASSLRWGMETQYF; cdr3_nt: TGTGCCAGCAGCTTAAGGTGGGGTATGGAGACCCAGTACTTC
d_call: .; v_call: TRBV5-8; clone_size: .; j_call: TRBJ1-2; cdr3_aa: CASSPVWDYGYTF; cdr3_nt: TGTGCCAGCAGCCCGGTTTGGGACTATGGCTACACCTTC
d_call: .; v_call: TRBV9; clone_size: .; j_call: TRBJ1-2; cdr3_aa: CASSVAPAPGGSYGYTF; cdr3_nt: TGTGCCAGCAGCGTAGCCCCTGCTCCGGGGGGTAGCTATGGCTACACCTTC
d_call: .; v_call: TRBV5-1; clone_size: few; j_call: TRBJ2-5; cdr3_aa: CASSLMGLNQETQYF; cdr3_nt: TGCGCCAGCAGCTTGATGGGGCTTAACCAAGAGACCCAGTACTTC
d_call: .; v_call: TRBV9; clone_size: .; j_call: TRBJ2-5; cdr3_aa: CASSVGPAPGETQYF; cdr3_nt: TGTGCCAGCAGCGTAGGCCCGGCACCGGGAGAGACCCAGTACTTC
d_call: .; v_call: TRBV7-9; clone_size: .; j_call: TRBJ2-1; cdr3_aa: CASSRGQEQFF; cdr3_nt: TGTGCCAGCAGCCGGGGCCAGGAGCAGTTCTTC
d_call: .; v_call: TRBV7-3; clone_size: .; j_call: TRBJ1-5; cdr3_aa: CASSLSVDQPQHF; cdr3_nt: TGTGCCAGCAGCCTGAGCGTGGACCAGCCCCAGCATTTT
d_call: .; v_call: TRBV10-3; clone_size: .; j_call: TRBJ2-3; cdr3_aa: CAISAAGISTDTQYF; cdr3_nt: TGTGCCATCAGTGCGGCGGGGATAAGCACAGATACGCAGTATTTT
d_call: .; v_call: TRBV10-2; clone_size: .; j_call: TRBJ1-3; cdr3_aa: CASSEGAVSGNTIYF; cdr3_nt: TGCGCCAGCAGTGAAGGCGCCGTCTCTGGAAACACCATATATTTT
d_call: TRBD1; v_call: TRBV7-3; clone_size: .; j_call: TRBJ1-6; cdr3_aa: CASSLTGQDNSPLHF; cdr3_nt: TGTGCCAGCAGCTTAACGGGACAGGATAATTCACCCCTCCACTTT
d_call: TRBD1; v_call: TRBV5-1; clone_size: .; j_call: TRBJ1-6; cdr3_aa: CASSADRGQNSPLHF; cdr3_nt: TGCGCCAGCAGCGCCGACAGGGGGCAAAATTCACCCCTCCACTTT
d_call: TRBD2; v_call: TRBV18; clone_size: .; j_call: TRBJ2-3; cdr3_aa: CASSPLPSGGATDTQYF; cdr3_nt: TGTGCCAGCTCACCCCTTCCTAGCGGGGGGGCCACAGATACGCAGTATTTT
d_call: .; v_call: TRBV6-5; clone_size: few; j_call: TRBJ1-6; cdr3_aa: CASRSGTRSPLHF; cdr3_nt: TGTGCCAGCAGGTCCGGGACAAGATCACCCCTCCACTTT
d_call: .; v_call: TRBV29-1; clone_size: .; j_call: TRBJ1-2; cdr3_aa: CSVRDEDYGYTF; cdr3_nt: TGCAGCGTCCGGGACGAGGACTATGGCTACACCTTC
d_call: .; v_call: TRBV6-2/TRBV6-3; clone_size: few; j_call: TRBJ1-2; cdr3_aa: CASTPGAPKGYTF; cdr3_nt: TGTGCCAGCACCCCGGGGGCGCCGAAGGGCTACACCTTC
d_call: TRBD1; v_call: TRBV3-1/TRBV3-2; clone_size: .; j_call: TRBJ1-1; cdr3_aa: CASSQRDRASEAFF; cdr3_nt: TGTGCCAGCAGCCAGAGAGACAGGGCTTCTGAAGCTTTCTTT
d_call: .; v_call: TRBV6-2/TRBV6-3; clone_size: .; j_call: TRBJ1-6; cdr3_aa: CASSYLAGGNSPLHF; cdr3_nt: TGTGCCAGCAGTTACTTGGCAGGAGGTAATTCACCCCTCCACTTT
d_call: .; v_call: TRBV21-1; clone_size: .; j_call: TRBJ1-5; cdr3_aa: CASRLQGSGQPQHF; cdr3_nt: TGTGCCAGCAGGTTACAGGGGTCAGGACAGCCCCAGCATTTT
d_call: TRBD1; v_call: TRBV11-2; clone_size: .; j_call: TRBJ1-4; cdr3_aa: CASSLVSLDREDEKLFF; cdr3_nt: TGTGCCAGCAGCTTAGTTTCCCTCGACAGGGAGGATGAAAAACTGTTTTTT
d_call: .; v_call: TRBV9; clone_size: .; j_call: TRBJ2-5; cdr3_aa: CASSVGRQETQYF; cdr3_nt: TGTGCCAGCAGCGTTGGCAGACAAGAGACCCAGTACTTC
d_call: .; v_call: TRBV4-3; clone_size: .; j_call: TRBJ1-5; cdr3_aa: CASSQALDAFQPQHF; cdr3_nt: TGCGCCAGCAGCCAGGCATTAGACGCGTTTCAGCCCCAGCATTTT
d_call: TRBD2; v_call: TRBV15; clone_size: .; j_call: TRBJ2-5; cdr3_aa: CATSRSSGGAEETQYF; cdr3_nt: TGTGCCACCAGCAGATCAAGCGGGGGGGCAGAAGAGACCCAGTACTTC
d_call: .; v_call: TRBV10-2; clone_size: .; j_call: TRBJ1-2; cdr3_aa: CASGASGERGYTF; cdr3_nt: TGCGCCAGCGGGGCATCAGGAGAACGTGGCTACACCTTC
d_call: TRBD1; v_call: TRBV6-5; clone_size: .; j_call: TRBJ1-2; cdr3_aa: CAGGRDRSYGYTF; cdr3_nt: TGTGCCGGTGGCCGGGACAGATCTTATGGCTACACCTTC
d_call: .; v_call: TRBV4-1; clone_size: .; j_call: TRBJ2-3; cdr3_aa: CASSTRSTTSTDTQYF; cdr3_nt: TGCGCCAGCAGCACCCGCTCCACGACTAGCACAGATACGCAGTATTTT